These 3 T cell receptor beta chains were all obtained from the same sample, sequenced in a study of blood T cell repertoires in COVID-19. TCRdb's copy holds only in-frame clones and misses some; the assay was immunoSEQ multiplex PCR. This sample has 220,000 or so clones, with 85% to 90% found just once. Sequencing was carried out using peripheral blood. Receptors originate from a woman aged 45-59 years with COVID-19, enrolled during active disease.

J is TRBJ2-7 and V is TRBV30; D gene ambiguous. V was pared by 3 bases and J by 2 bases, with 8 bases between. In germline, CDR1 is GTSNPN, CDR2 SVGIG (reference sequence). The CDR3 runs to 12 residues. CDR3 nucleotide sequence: TGTGCCTGGAGGTCAGGCCCCTACGAGCAGTACTTC. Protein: CAWRSGPYEQYF.

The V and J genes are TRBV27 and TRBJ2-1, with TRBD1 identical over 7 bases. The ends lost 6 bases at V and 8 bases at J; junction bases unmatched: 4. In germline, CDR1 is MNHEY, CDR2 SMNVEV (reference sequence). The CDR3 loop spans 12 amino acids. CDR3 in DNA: TGTGCCAGCAGAGGGGGCAGGGATGAGCAGTTCTTC. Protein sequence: CASRGGRDEQFF.

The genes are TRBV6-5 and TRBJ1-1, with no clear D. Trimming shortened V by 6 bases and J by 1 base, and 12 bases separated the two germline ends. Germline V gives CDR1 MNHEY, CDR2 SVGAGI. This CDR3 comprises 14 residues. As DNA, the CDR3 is TGTGCCAGCAGGAGAAATCCACCGAACACTGAAGCTTTCTTT. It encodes CASRRNPPNTEAFF.